The 18 T cell receptor beta chains presented below share a single source sample, sequenced in a study of shared clonotypes between healthy human individuals. The data were produced by immunoSEQ multiplex PCR, yet TCRdb's version contains in-frame clones alone and is incomplete. The table records over 2 million clones, around 96% of them present only once. Naivety among CD8 cells was defined by CD45RO negativity and positive CCR7 selection, thereby excluding terminally differentiated effector memory CD45RA+ cells. The source material was naive CD8+ T cells sorted from blood. These TCRs come from a man aged 18 to 30 in good health.

CDR3 in DNA: TGTGCCAGCAGCCATGGGGGGGAAGCCTACGAGCAGTACTTC. Amino acid sequence: CASSHGGEAYEQYF. The chain couples TRBV5-4 to TRBJ2-7; the match to TRBD2 covers 7 bases. Germline CDR1 and CDR2: SGHNT and YYREEE (reference sequence). Trimming at V came to 4 bases and at J to 2 bases, leaving 6 bases not matched to a gene. CDR3 size: 14 residues. The whole variable domain, filled in from reference TRBV5-4 and TRBJ2-7, reads ETGVTQSPTHLIKTRGQQVTLRCSSQSGHNTVSWYQQALGQGPQFIFQYYREEENGRGNFPPRFSGLQFPNYSSELNVNALELDDSALYLCASSHGGEAYEQYFGPGTRLTVT.

The V and J genes are TRBV27 and TRBJ2-3; 8 bases agree with TRBD2. Germline V gene lookup returns CDR1 MNHEY and CDR2 SMNVEV (reference sequence). V lost 10 bases and J lost 4; bases outside the gene matches: 4. This CDR3 is 12 amino acids long. The CDR3 region has the DNA TGTGCCACGGGAGGGAACGCAGATACGCAGTATTTT. As protein: CATGGNADTQYF.

V and J are TRBV4-1 and TRBJ2-2; possible D gene TRBD1, 5 bases. The germline CDR1 and CDR2 sequences are MGHRA and YSYEKL. V lost 0 bases to trimming and J lost 6 bases, with 8 bases between them. This CDR3 has 14 residues. Written as DNA, the CDR3 is TGCGCCAGCAGCCAAGACCCAGGGCCCGGGGAGCTGTTTTTT. Protein sequence: CASSQDPGPGELFF.

CDR3 amino acids: CASSYPGQGNTEAFF. DNA for the CDR3: TGTGCCAGCAGTTATCCCGGTCAGGGGAACACTGAAGCTTTCTTT. The gene calls are TRBV6-5 and TRBJ1-1; a possible D gene is TRBD1 (5 bases). This CDR3 region has 15 residues. Trimming pared 3 bases from V and 1 base from J, leaving 12 bases between. Germline-derived CDR1 and CDR2 are MNHEY and SVGAGI.

This chain joins TRBV15 and TRBJ2-7; D is undetermined. The V and J ends lost 0 bases and 5 bases respectively, with 8 bases between them. The CDR3 covers 13 residues. Germline lookup yields CDR1 LNHNV and CDR2 YYDKDF (reference sequence). The CDR3 region has the DNA TGTGCCACCAGCAGAGACGAGAGCCACGAGCAGTACTTC. This codes for CATSRDESHEQYF.

About this clone: The sample has other DNA sequences that encode this CDR3 too. The chain links TRBV9 to TRBJ2-3, with 7 positions matching TRBD1. Germline V gives CDR1 SGDLS, CDR2 YYNGEE. V shed 0 bases and J 3 bases; nucleotides not matched to a gene: 4. The CDR3 runs 15 residues. CDR3 loop: CASSVGGGATDTQYF. In nucleotides, the CDR3 is TGTGCCAGCAGCGTAGGAGGGGGCGCGACAGATACGCAGTATTTT. Looking up the rest from reference TRBV9 and TRBJ2-3 gives the full variable domain: DSGVTQTPKHLITATGQRVTLRCSPRSGDLSVYWYQQSLDQGLQFLIQYYNGEERAKGNILERFSAQQFPDLHSELNLSSLELGDSALYFCASSVGGGATDTQYFGPGTRLTVL.

This chain connects TRBV2 to TRBJ2-3; 9 bases line up with TRBD1. J gave up 0 bases and V 6 bases, and 10 bases lay outside the gene matches. Germline CDR1 SNHLY, CDR2 FYNNEI. The CDR3 extends over 17 amino acids. The CDR3 sequence: CASSHNPDRGSTDTQYF. The CDR3, as DNA: TGTGCCAGCAGCCACAATCCGGACAGGGGAAGCACAGATACGCAGTATTTT.

The genes are TRBV28 and TRBJ1-2; D not certain. Germline values: CDR1 MDHEN, CDR2 SYDVKM. Trimming took off 3 bases at V and 4 bases at J, with 21 bases between the two ends. The CDR3 length is 17 residues. CDR3 sequence: CASSFTGRPTSSYGYTF. DNA of the CDR3: TGTGCCAGCAGTTTTACGGGCAGGCCGACTTCTAGCTATGGCTACACCTTC.

This clone has only one observation. The gene calls are TRBV9 and TRBJ2-7; D is unclear. The CDR3 runs to 14 residues. Trimming removed 0 bases at V and 5 bases at J, with 12 bases between. The germline V gene encodes CDR1 SGDLS and CDR2 YYNGEE. CDR3 in DNA: TGTGCCAGCAGCGTAGGGATGACTTCTCACGAGCAGTACTTC. Protein product: CASSVGMTSHEQYF.

The chain uses TRBV10-1 and TRBJ2-1, with D uncertain. CDR3 length equals 11 residues. V lost 6 bases to trimming and J lost 5 bases, with 5 bases between them. CDR1 is WNHNN and CDR2 is SYGVQD in the germline V gene (reference sequence). For the CDR3, the DNA is TGCGCCAGCAGCATCAACAATGAGCAGTTCTTC. Encoded protein: CASSINNEQFF.

CDR3 protein: CASSSGLAGITDTQYF. As DNA, the CDR3 is TGTGCCAGCAGCTCCGGACTAGCGGGAATCACAGATACGCAGTATTTT. This rearrangement joins TRBV7-8 to TRBJ2-3, with 12 positions matching TRBD2. The CDR3 runs 16 residues. The V gene end was trimmed by 4 bases and the J gene end by 2 bases; junction bases not matched to a gene: 4. Germline CDR1 and CDR2: SGHVS and FQNEAQ.

The gene calls are TRBV21-1 and TRBJ1-6. TRBV21-1 represents a pseudogene. The CDR3 has 14 amino acids. The chain's CDR3 is CASGWTEDNSPLHF. The CDR3 DNA reads TGTGCCAGCGGATGGACGGAGGATAATTCACCCCTCCACTTT.

This chain links TRBV7-6 with TRBJ2-1; TRBD2 matches at 11 bases. Germline V gene lookup returns CDR1 SGHVS and CDR2 FNYEAQ. This CDR3 has 19 residues. V trimming: 5 bases; J trimming: 3 bases; junction bases outside the gene matches: 15. DNA for the CDR3: TGTGCCAGCAGCACCGAAAGAGCATTAGCGGGAGGGATCTACAATGAGCAGTTCTTC. Translation gives CASSTERALAGGIYNEQFF.

This clone was detected once. The chain has TRBV27 and TRBJ2-7; TRBD2 agrees at 8 bases. Per the germline V gene, CDR1 is MNHEY and CDR2 is SMNVEV (reference sequence). The CDR3 extends over 16 amino acids. V shed 0 bases, J shed 0 bases, and the junction held 4 bases outside the gene matches. The CDR3 region is CASSLSGSGASYEQYF. Here the CDR3 DNA reads TGTGCCAGCAGTTTATCAGGTAGCGGGGCCTCCTACGAGCAGTACTTC.

This chain joins TRBV28 and TRBJ2-5, with 11 bases fitting TRBD2. The J segment lost 3 bases and the V segment lost 6 bases, leaving 15 bases of the junction unmatched. The CDR3 spans 18 residues. Looked up from germline, CDR1 is MDHEN and CDR2 is SYDVKM. CDR3 loop: CASSLMGGRLAGKETQYF. The CDR3 DNA is TGTGCCAGCAGCCTTATGGGGGGACGACTAGCGGGGAAAGAGACCCAGTACTTC. Based on the CDR3 plus reference TRBV28 and TRBJ2-5, the full variable domain is DVKVTQSSRYLVKRTGEKVFLECVQDMDHENMFWYRQDPGLGLRLIYFSYDVKMKEKGDIPEGYSVSREKKERFSLILESASTNQTSMYLCASSLMGGRLAGKETQYFGPGTRLLVL.

The V gene is TRBV5-1, the J gene TRBJ2-7; no clear D gene. Germline V gene sequence: CDR1 SGHRS, CDR2 YFSETQ. The CDR3 runs to 13 residues. V was pared by 0 bases and J by 1 base, with 5 bases between. The CDR3 loop is CASSLEQSYEQYF. CDR3 in DNA: TGCGCCAGCAGCTTGGAACAGTCCTACGAGCAGTACTTC.

This clone has only one observation. The chain uses TRBV30 and TRBJ2-5; D not resolved. CDR3 length equals 14 residues. The germline gives CDR1 GTSNPN, CDR2 SVGIG (reference sequence). Trimming shortened V by 1 base and J by 4 bases, and 13 bases separated the two germline ends. The CDR3 loop is CAWSDGLALETQYF. CDR3 nucleotides: TGTGCCTGGAGTGATGGGCTCGCCTTAGAGACCCAGTACTTC. Full variable domain (outside the CDR3, taken from reference TRBV30 and TRBJ2-5): SQTIHQWPATLVQPVGSPLSLECTVEGTSNPNLYWYRQAAGRGLQLLFYSVGIGQISSEVPQNLSASRPQDRQFILSSKKLLLSDSGFYLCAWSDGLALETQYFGPGTRLLVL.

The chain combines TRBV19 with TRBJ1-5, with TRBD1 matching 8 bases. Germline assignment: CDR1 LNHDA and CDR2 SQIVND (reference sequence). The trim removed 6 bases at V and 5 bases at J, leaving 6 bases unmatched. This CDR3 region has 14 residues. CDR3 DNA: TGTGCCAGTAGCAGAGCAGGGGGCCATCAGCCCCAGCATTTT. This gives the protein CASSRAGGHQPQHF. The full variable domain, in which reference TRBV19 and TRBJ1-5 provide the parts outside the CDR3, is DGGITQSPKYLFRKEGQNVTLSCEQNLNHDAMYWYRQDPGQGLRLIYYSQIVNDFQKGDIAEGYSVSREKKESFPLTVTSAQKNPTAFYLCASSRAGGHQPQHFGDGTRLSIL.